Listed below are T cell receptor beta chains from one sample, sequenced in a study of blood T cell repertoires in COVID-19. The table came from immunoSEQ multiplex PCR; TCRdb's copy has only in-frame clones and leaves some out. Among under 250,000 clones listed, more than 80% were seen once. The sequencing sample was made of peripheral blood. These receptors were obtained from a young man with COVID-19, enrolled during active disease. Each CDR3 is given without its conserved first and last residue. Expanded clones get a size class; other rows say once, few or many, or leave the size out.

CDR3aa: ASSLNRREGHYEQY
j_gene: TRBJ2-7
abundance: .
v_gene: TRBV6-4

CDR3aa: ASSQDLGPYEQY
j_gene: TRBJ2-7
abundance: .
v_gene: TRBV3-1/TRBV3-2

CDR3aa: AISDSGRGWTEAF
j_gene: TRBJ1-1
abundance: .
v_gene: TRBV10-3

CDR3aa: ASSINLNYGYT
j_gene: TRBJ1-2
abundance: .
v_gene: TRBV19

CDR3aa: ASSFSTGSANEKLF
j_gene: TRBJ1-4
abundance: .
v_gene: TRBV5-1

CDR3aa: ASSLAGRNIQY
j_gene: TRBJ2-4
abundance: .
v_gene: TRBV28

CDR3aa: ATSLGGRRTDTQY
j_gene: TRBJ2-3
abundance: .
v_gene: TRBV24-1

CDR3aa: ASSSETGRIGEKLF
j_gene: TRBJ1-4
abundance: .
v_gene: TRBV28

CDR3aa: ASSLTSGTNTGELF
j_gene: TRBJ2-2
abundance: .
v_gene: TRBV28

CDR3aa: ASSPQGRVETEAF
j_gene: TRBJ1-1
abundance: .
v_gene: TRBV18

CDR3aa: ASSPRTGSSYEQY
j_gene: TRBJ2-7
abundance: .
v_gene: TRBV27

CDR3aa: ASSYSAGGPGNTIY
j_gene: TRBJ1-3
abundance: .
v_gene: TRBV6-5

CDR3aa: ASSAGQGTYGYT
j_gene: TRBJ1-2
abundance: once
v_gene: TRBV9

CDR3aa: SVDFGTGVDEQY
j_gene: TRBJ2-7
abundance: .
v_gene: TRBV29-1

CDR3aa: ASSYSLVVYNEQF
j_gene: TRBJ2-1
abundance: .
v_gene: TRBV6-6

CDR3aa: ASSQGPPTYEQY
j_gene: TRBJ2-7
abundance: .
v_gene: TRBV4-1

CDR3aa: ASSWTGRTEAF
j_gene: TRBJ1-1
abundance: .
v_gene: TRBV6-5

CDR3aa: AIALRRGNTEAF
j_gene: TRBJ1-1
abundance: .
v_gene: TRBV10-3